A selection of T cell receptor beta chains follows, all from one sample in a study of cytomegalovirus exposure and HLA in healthy donors. Here immunoSEQ multiplex PCR was the method, and the copy in TCRdb shows in-frame clones only, minus some. The profile shows about 130,000 clones, 65% to 85% of them singletons. The material sequenced was PBMCs. The receptors here all came from a boy between 5 and 17 years old in good health and CMV-seronegative. The CDR3 runs from the conserved cysteine through the conserved F or W. The order of the fields is CDR3 protein, CDR3 DNA, clone size, CDR3 length, D gene, V gene, J gene. The D gene is left open where the match is weak. Some rows have no size entry. The others give once, few or many, or a class for an expanded clone.

cdr3_aa: CASSGGSAPYEQYF; cdr3_nt: TGTGCCAGCAGCGGAGGGAGTGCCCCCTACGAGCAGTACTTC; clone_size: .; cdr3_length: 14; d_call: .; v_call: TRBV9; j_call: TRBJ2-7
cdr3_aa: CSVTKPHRGWQPQHF; cdr3_nt: TGCAGCGTTACCAAGCCCCACAGGGGGTGGCAGCCCCAGCATTTT; clone_size: .; cdr3_length: 15; d_call: TRBD1; v_call: TRBV29-1; j_call: TRBJ1-5
cdr3_aa: CASSYSTSAEAFF; cdr3_nt: TGTGCCAGCAGTTACTCAACAAGCGCTGAAGCTTTCTTT; clone_size: .; cdr3_length: 13; d_call: .; v_call: TRBV6-5; j_call: TRBJ1-1
cdr3_aa: CASSGDSLEAFF; cdr3_nt: TGTGCCAGCAGCGGGGACAGCTTAGAAGCTTTCTTT; clone_size: .; cdr3_length: 12; d_call: TRBD1; v_call: TRBV9; j_call: TRBJ1-1
cdr3_aa: CASSPGQGARYEQYF; cdr3_nt: TGTGCCAGCAGTCCCGGACAGGGGGCCAGGTACGAGCAGTACTTC; clone_size: .; cdr3_length: 15; d_call: TRBD1; v_call: TRBV7-9; j_call: TRBJ2-7
cdr3_aa: CASSFSGGTEAFF; cdr3_nt: TGTGCCAGCAGCTTCTCAGGGGGCACTGAAGCTTTCTTT; clone_size: .; cdr3_length: 13; d_call: TRBD1; v_call: TRBV11-3; j_call: TRBJ1-1
cdr3_aa: CASSLGGLGTEAFF; cdr3_nt: TGTGCCAGCAGCTTAGGAGGGTTGGGCACTGAAGCTTTCTTT; clone_size: .; cdr3_length: 14; d_call: .; v_call: TRBV7-2; j_call: TRBJ1-1
cdr3_aa: CASSPGGEETQYF; cdr3_nt: TGTGCCAGCAGCCCGGGGGGGGAGGAGACCCAGTACTTC; clone_size: .; cdr3_length: 13; d_call: TRBD2; v_call: TRBV11-3; j_call: TRBJ2-5
cdr3_aa: CASSPPVGGPSTDTQYF; cdr3_nt: TGTGCCAGCAGCCCTCCTGTCGGAGGGCCGAGCACAGATACGCAGTATTTT; clone_size: .; cdr3_length: 17; d_call: .; v_call: TRBV9; j_call: TRBJ2-3
cdr3_aa: CASSQGLHAATQYF; cdr3_nt: TGTGCCAGCAGCCAGGGCCTCCACGCGGCTACGCAGTATTTT; clone_size: .; cdr3_length: 14; d_call: .; v_call: TRBV27; j_call: TRBJ2-3
cdr3_aa: CASSWTSGRPYNEQFF; cdr3_nt: TGTGCCAGCAGTTGGACTAGCGGGAGGCCCTACAATGAGCAGTTCTTC; clone_size: .; cdr3_length: 16; d_call: TRBD2; v_call: TRBV27; j_call: TRBJ2-1
cdr3_aa: CASSQERTQYF; cdr3_nt: TGTGCCAGCAGCCAAGAGCGAACGCAGTATTTT; clone_size: once; cdr3_length: 11; d_call: .; v_call: TRBV11-2; j_call: TRBJ2-3
cdr3_aa: CASSQEWLAGLEQYF; cdr3_nt: TGCGCCAGCAGCCAAGAGTGGCTAGCGGGTTTGGAGCAGTACTTC; clone_size: .; cdr3_length: 15; d_call: TRBD2; v_call: TRBV4-1; j_call: TRBJ2-7
cdr3_aa: CATSRPRETQYF; cdr3_nt: TGTGCCACCAGCAGACCCCGGGAGACCCAGTACTTC; clone_size: .; cdr3_length: 12; d_call: .; v_call: TRBV15; j_call: TRBJ2-5
cdr3_aa: CATKLPYTGRGNYGYTF; cdr3_nt: TGTGCCACCAAACTCCCTTATACAGGGAGGGGGAACTATGGCTACACCTTC; clone_size: .; cdr3_length: 17; d_call: .; v_call: TRBV19; j_call: TRBJ1-2
cdr3_aa: CASSQDGGAPEAFF; cdr3_nt: TGCGCCAGCAGCCAAGATGGGGGGGCCCCTGAAGCTTTCTTT; clone_size: .; cdr3_length: 14; d_call: .; v_call: TRBV4-3; j_call: TRBJ1-1
cdr3_aa: CASSPGDRDTEAFF; cdr3_nt: TGCGCCAGCAGCCCGGGGGACCGGGACACTGAAGCTTTCTTT; clone_size: .; cdr3_length: 14; d_call: .; v_call: TRBV5-1; j_call: TRBJ1-1
cdr3_aa: CASSQVGTTETSVFNEQFF; cdr3_nt: TGTGCCAGCAGCCAAGTGGGGACCACCGAGACTAGCGTTTTTAATGAGCAGTTCTTC; clone_size: .; cdr3_length: 19; d_call: TRBD2; v_call: TRBV4-2; j_call: TRBJ2-1
cdr3_aa: CASSAYRAGTEAFF; cdr3_nt: TGTGCCAGCAGCGCCTACAGGGCTGGCACTGAAGCTTTCTTT; clone_size: .; cdr3_length: 14; d_call: .; v_call: TRBV7-2; j_call: TRBJ1-1
cdr3_aa: CASSHRGPPGVDTQYF; cdr3_nt: TGCGCCAGCAGCCACAGGGGGCCTCCGGGGGTAGATACGCAGTATTTT; clone_size: .; cdr3_length: 16; d_call: TRBD1; v_call: TRBV5-1; j_call: TRBJ2-3
cdr3_aa: CASSLVSGSNYEQYF; cdr3_nt: TGTGCCAGCAGCTTAGTTAGCGGCAGTAACTACGAGCAGTACTTC; clone_size: .; cdr3_length: 15; d_call: .; v_call: TRBV7-9; j_call: TRBJ2-7
cdr3_aa: CASSLGLGNEQFF; cdr3_nt: TGCGCCAGCAGCTTGGGACTCGGCAATGAGCAGTTCTTC; clone_size: .; cdr3_length: 13; d_call: .; v_call: TRBV5-1; j_call: TRBJ2-1
cdr3_aa: CSVDAGMNYGYPF; cdr3_nt: TGCAGCGTTGACGCCGGGATGAACTATGGCTACCCCTTC; clone_size: .; cdr3_length: 13; d_call: .; v_call: TRBV29-1; j_call: TRBJ1-2
cdr3_aa: CAWSEQGGTEAFF; cdr3_nt: TGTGCCTGGAGCGAGCAGGGGGGCACTGAAGCTTTCTTT; clone_size: once; cdr3_length: 13; d_call: TRBD1; v_call: TRBV30; j_call: TRBJ1-1
cdr3_aa: CASSLGLAGYEQYF; cdr3_nt: TGTGCCAGTAGTTTGGGACTAGCGGGCTACGAGCAGTACTTC; clone_size: few; cdr3_length: 14; d_call: TRBD2; v_call: TRBV19; j_call: TRBJ2-7
cdr3_aa: CATSRVTANTEAFF; cdr3_nt: TGTGCCACCAGCAGAGTGACAGCAAACACTGAAGCTTTCTTT; clone_size: .; cdr3_length: 14; d_call: .; v_call: TRBV15; j_call: TRBJ1-1
cdr3_aa: CASSPAGTQGEQYF; cdr3_nt: TGTGCCAGCAGCCCAGCCGGGACCCAGGGGGAGCAGTACTTC; clone_size: .; cdr3_length: 14; d_call: .; v_call: TRBV5-4; j_call: TRBJ2-7
cdr3_aa: CASSGEGDRGQETQYF; cdr3_nt: TGTGCCAGCAGCGGGGAGGGGGACAGGGGCCAAGAGACCCAGTACTTC; clone_size: .; cdr3_length: 16; d_call: TRBD1; v_call: TRBV11-3; j_call: TRBJ2-5
cdr3_aa: CASRRDLEDTEAFF; cdr3_nt: TGTGCCAGCAGGCGGGACCTAGAAGACACTGAAGCTTTCTTT; clone_size: .; cdr3_length: 14; d_call: .; v_call: TRBV5-4; j_call: TRBJ1-1
cdr3_aa: CASSLGHTGANVLTF; cdr3_nt: TGTGCCAGCAGCCTAGGCCATACTGGGGCCAACGTCCTGACTTTC; clone_size: .; cdr3_length: 15; d_call: .; v_call: TRBV5-8; j_call: TRBJ2-6
cdr3_aa: CASRDSGDTQYF; cdr3_nt: TGTGCTAGCCGGGACTCGGGGGATACGCAGTATTTT; clone_size: .; cdr3_length: 12; d_call: .; v_call: TRBV7-2; j_call: TRBJ2-3
cdr3_aa: CASSLLYSSGANVLTF; cdr3_nt: TGTGCCAGCAGCTTACTTTACAGCTCTGGGGCCAACGTCCTGACTTTC; clone_size: once; cdr3_length: 16; d_call: .; v_call: TRBV7-8; j_call: TRBJ2-6
cdr3_aa: CASSGFRGGSYNEQFF; cdr3_nt: TGTGCCAGCAGTGGTTTTAGGGGCGGCTCCTACAATGAGCAGTTCTTC; clone_size: .; cdr3_length: 16; d_call: .; v_call: TRBV6-1; j_call: TRBJ2-1
cdr3_aa: CAVMGLGETQYF; cdr3_nt: TGTGCCGTTATGGGCTTGGGAGAGACCCAGTACTTC; clone_size: .; cdr3_length: 12; d_call: .; v_call: TRBV6-5; j_call: TRBJ2-5
cdr3_aa: CASSQGHRTAGELFF; cdr3_nt: TGCGCCAGCAGCCAGGGACACCGGACGGCCGGGGAGCTGTTTTTT; clone_size: .; cdr3_length: 15; d_call: .; v_call: TRBV4-3; j_call: TRBJ2-2
cdr3_aa: CSARAGGSAFF; cdr3_nt: TGCAGTGCTAGAGCGGGGGGAAGCGCTTTCTTT; clone_size: .; cdr3_length: 11; d_call: .; v_call: TRBV20-1; j_call: TRBJ1-1
cdr3_aa: CASNNRGASEQFF; cdr3_nt: TGTGCCAGCAACAACAGGGGGGCAAGTGAGCAGTTCTTC; clone_size: .; cdr3_length: 13; d_call: TRBD1; v_call: TRBV11-1; j_call: TRBJ2-1
cdr3_aa: CAWVRGKNYEQYF; cdr3_nt: TGTGCCTGGGTTAGGGGAAAGAACTACGAGCAGTACTTC; clone_size: .; cdr3_length: 13; d_call: .; v_call: TRBV30; j_call: TRBJ2-7
cdr3_aa: CASSPGAGSGYNEQFF; cdr3_nt: TGCGCCAGCAGCCCTGGGGCGGGAAGCGGCTACAATGAGCAGTTCTTC; clone_size: .; cdr3_length: 16; d_call: .; v_call: TRBV5-1; j_call: TRBJ2-1
cdr3_aa: CASSSGEGTDYGYTF; cdr3_nt: TGTGCCAGCAGCTCTGGTGAAGGTACAGACTATGGCTACACCTTC; clone_size: once; cdr3_length: 15; d_call: .; v_call: TRBV7-9; j_call: TRBJ1-2
cdr3_aa: CASSFRLAEGGEQFF; cdr3_nt: TGTGCCAGCAGCTTTCGTCTAGCGGAAGGGGGGGAGCAGTTCTTC; clone_size: .; cdr3_length: 15; d_call: .; v_call: TRBV11-2; j_call: TRBJ2-1